This T cell receptor (beta chain) was sequenced for a study of OX40 agonist ivuxolimab in advanced cancers. Study-wide context: Mean age approximately 66 years, range roughly 20 to 85; 82.7% male.

Details on this clone: The antigen is unknown.

Assay used: immunoSEQ multiplex PCR; TCRdb lists only in-frame clones, some missing. Of 50,000 to 70,000 clones detected, more than 75% appear once; the ten largest clones hold approximately 11%. V shed 0 bases and J shed 4 bases, with 12 bases lying between them. Germline assignment: CDR1 SGDLS and CDR2 YYNGEE. This CDR3 is 15 amino acids long. Study outcomes and limitations: Compared with others, partial responders at 0.1-3.0 mg/kg displayed clonal expansion among the lowest.

This rearrangement joins TRBV9 to TRBJ2-3; D gene ambiguous. The sample here was CD4+ or CD8+ T cells sorted from blood, taken in a trial of the OX40 agonist ivuxolimab. The clonotype originates from an adult with an advanced solid tumor such as melanoma, head and neck, liver or kidney cancer. The chain's CDR3 is CASSVEGQAPDTQYF. In DNA, the CDR3 is TGTGCCAGCAGCGTAGAAGGTCAGGCCCCAGATACGCAGTATTTT.